A single sample gave rise to the 22 T cell receptor beta chains below, sequenced in a study of blood T cell repertoires in COVID-19. Assay: immunoSEQ multiplex PCR; the TCRdb copy retains only in-frame clones and omits some. Of 350,000 to 450,000 clones in the sample, approximately 91% are singletons; the top ten hold 0.8% to 0.9%. The specimen sequenced was PBMCs or T cells enriched from blood (not recorded which). Receptor source: a woman in her forties who had been exposed to COVID-19.

This clone was observed a handful of times. The genes are TRBV4-3 and TRBJ2-1; 10 bases align to TRBD2. This CDR3 contains 17 residues. CDR1 is LGHNA, CDR2 YSLEER, per germline. J gave up 3 bases and V 0 bases, and 5 bases lay outside the gene matches. CDR3 sequence reads: CASSQDLASGSYNEQFF. In nucleotides, the CDR3 is TGCGCCAGCAGCCAAGACTTGGCTAGCGGGAGCTACAATGAGCAGTTCTTC.

The CDR3 reads CASSFRLANTGELFF. CDR3 sequence (DNA): TGTGCCAGCAGTTTTCGGCTAGCGAACACCGGGGAGCTGTTTTTT. The chain employs TRBV27 and TRBJ2-2; D remains unclear. The V gene's germline CDR1 is MNHEY and CDR2 SMNVEV (reference sequence). With 3 bases removed from V and 0 bases from J, the gap between germline ends came to 8 bases. The CDR3 covers 15 residues.

V gene TRBV5-4 combines with J gene TRBJ2-7; D unresolved. CDR1 and CDR2 from the germline V gene are SGHNT and YYREEE (reference sequence). The CDR3 consists of 12 residues. Deletions cut 3 bases from V and 5 bases from J, with 9 bases between. The CDR3 reads CASSSPPDEQYF. The DNA for the CDR3 is TGTGCCAGCAGCTCCCCCCCGGACGAGCAGTACTTC.

CDR3 sequence (DNA): TGTGCCAGTAGTATATGGACAACCCAGGGATCCTACGAGCAGTACTTC. It translates to CASSIWTTQGSYEQYF. The chain joins TRBV19 to TRBJ2-7, with D perhaps TRBD1 (5 bases). Trimming stripped 2 bases from V and 1 base from J, with 15 bases between. CDR1 and CDR2 (germline): LNHDA, SQIVND (reference sequence). The CDR3 is 16 residues long.

J is TRBJ2-1 and V is TRBV15; 10 nucleotides align to TRBD2. Trimming removed 8 bases from V and 0 bases from J; junction bases left unmatched: 7. The CDR3 runs to 16 residues. CDR1 LNHNV and CDR2 YYDKDF come from the germline V gene (reference sequence). The DNA for the CDR3 is TGTGCCACCCAGACTAGCGGGTGGAGCTCCTACAATGAGCAGTTCTTC. Its translation is CATQTSGWSSYNEQFF.

This clone showed up just a few times. This rearrangement joins TRBV6-5 to TRBJ1-2; TRBD1 matches 10 bases. Germline-derived CDR1 and CDR2 are MNHEY and SVGAGI. The V and J ends lost 6 bases and 7 bases, in that order; junction bases with no gene match: 8. The CDR3 has 14 amino acids. The CDR3: CASSRDRGLSGYTF. For the CDR3, the DNA is TGTGCCAGCAGCCGGGACAGGGGTTTATCTGGCTACACCTTC.

V usage is TRBV2 and J usage is TRBJ2-3; 9 nucleotides match TRBD2. CDR3 length: 16 residues. Germline CDR1 is SNHLY and CDR2 is FYNNEI. With V trimmed by 4 bases and J by 0 bases, 5 bases remained unmatched. In DNA form, the CDR3 reads TGTGCCAGCAGTGCGGGGACTAGCTCTAGCACAGATACGCAGTATTTT. It specifies CASSAGTSSSTDTQYF.

The chain is built from TRBV19 and TRBJ2-7, with D perhaps TRBD2 (5 bases). The V end lost 4 bases, the J end lost 3 bases, and 16 bases lay between the germline ends. From germline, CDR1 is LNHDA and CDR2 SQIVND (reference sequence). This CDR3 region has 15 residues. The CDR3, as DNA: TGTGCCAGTAGTACCGGGAACCCGGGGTACTACGAGCAGTACTTC. This translates into CASSTGNPGYYEQYF.

The gene calls are TRBV7-2 and TRBJ2-2, with D perhaps TRBD2 (7 bases). Trimming left V 2 bases short and J 3 bases short, with 13 bases between. Germline V gene lookup returns CDR1 SGHTA and CDR2 FQGNSA. CDR3 length: 16 amino acids. CDR3 nucleotide sequence: TGTGCCAGCAGCTTAAGGGGGGGCGCGGACACCGGGGAGCTGTTTTTT. Protein sequence: CASSLRGGADTGELFF.

The chain has TRBV13 and TRBJ1-2; 7 bases line up with TRBD1. V trimming: 4 bases; J trimming: 8 bases; junction bases outside the gene matches: 7. The CDR3 has 13 amino acids. Germline-derived CDR1 and CDR2 are PRHDT and FYEKMQ (reference sequence). Here the CDR3 reads CASSSTSGGGYTF. In DNA, the CDR3 is TGTGCCAGCAGCTCTACGTCAGGGGGAGGCTACACCTTC.

The gene calls are TRBV13 and TRBJ1-1; 8 bases agree with TRBD1. Germline CDR1 PRHDT, CDR2 FYEKMQ (reference sequence). V was pared by 5 bases and J by 0 bases, with 8 bases of the junction left unmatched. This CDR3 contains 16 residues. CDR3 sequence: CASSLRQGQMNTEAFF. In DNA form, the CDR3 reads TGTGCCAGCAGCCTCCGACAGGGGCAGATGAACACTGAAGCTTTCTTT.

This chain joins TRBV5-1 and TRBJ1-1; the D is unclear. Germline V gene lookup returns CDR1 SGHRS and CDR2 YFSETQ. Trimming took off 0 bases at V and 5 bases at J, with 11 bases between the two ends. The CDR3 has 14 amino acids. CDR3 region: CASSLGKGSTEAFF. The CDR3 DNA reads TGCGCCAGCAGCTTGGGTAAAGGGAGTACTGAAGCTTTCTTT.

This clone has more than one count but fewer than ten. The rearrangement links TRBV7-8 to TRBJ1-1; D is ambiguous. Germline V gives CDR1 SGHVS, CDR2 FQNEAQ. V was pared by 3 bases and J by 1 base, with 6 bases between. The CDR3 is made up of 13 amino acids. The DNA for the CDR3 is TGTGCCAGCAGCTTGAGGGCGAACACTGAAGCTTTCTTT. Translating gives CASSLRANTEAFF. Based on the CDR3 plus reference TRBV7-8 and TRBJ1-1, the full variable domain is GAGVSQSPRYKVAKRGQDVALRCDPISGHVSLFWYQQALGQGPEFLTYFQNEAQLDKSGLPSDRFFAERPEGSVSTLKIQRTQQEDSAVYLCASSLRANTEAFFGQGTRLTVV.

The chain is built from TRBV7-8 and TRBJ1-5, with TRBD1 identical over 7 bases. The CDR3 is 15 amino acids. Per germline, CDR1 SGHVS and CDR2 FQNEAQ. The V segment lost 6 bases and the J segment 4 bases; nucleotides outside the gene matches: 9. CDR3 DNA: TGTGCCAGCAGGGATGCCGGGACAGTAAATCAGCCCCAGCATTTT. As protein: CASRDAGTVNQPQHF.

Worth noting for this clone: An end of the junction does not agree with germline; a read error may underlie this. The chain uses TRBV10-3 and TRBJ1-2; 8 positions match TRBD1. Per the germline V gene, CDR1 is ENHRY and CDR2 is SYGVKD. This CDR3 is built from 12 residues. The CDR3 loop reads CAIRGTGPEEAF. The CDR3 DNA follows: TGTGCCATCAGGGGGACAGGCCCGGAGGAGGCCTTC.

The chain employs TRBV2 and TRBJ1-4; the match to TRBD1 covers 7 bases. This CDR3 has 15 amino acids. V was pared by 6 bases and J by 0 bases, with 4 bases of the junction left unmatched. Germline CDR1 and CDR2: SNHLY and FYNNEI. CDR3 coding DNA: TGTGCCAGCAGGAGGGGGCGGACAACTAATGAAAAACTGTTTTTT. Residues: CASRRGRTTNEKLFF. Together with reference TRBV2 and TRBJ1-4, the CDR3 gives the full variable domain: EPEVTQTPSHQVTQMGQEVILRCVPISNHLYFYWYRQILGQKVEFLVSFYNNEISEKSEIFDDQFSVERPDGSNFTLKIRSTKLEDSAMYFCASRRGRTTNEKLFFGSGTQLSVL.

V is TRBV5-6 and J is TRBJ1-4, with D perhaps matching TRBD1 (5 bases). This CDR3 spans 13 amino acids. V lost 4 bases, J lost 4 bases, and 8 bases lay in between. Germline CDR1 SGHDT, CDR2 YYEEEE. As DNA, the CDR3 is TGTGCCAGCAGCCACAGGATTAATGAAAAACTGTTTTTT. Translated, it gives CASSHRINEKLFF.

The chain employs TRBV6-6 and TRBJ1-3, with D perhaps TRBD1 (5 bases). CDR3 size: 14 residues. Germline assignment: CDR1 MNHNY and CDR2 SVGAGI (reference sequence). Trimming shortened V by 7 bases and J by 3 bases, and 13 bases separated the two germline ends. In nucleotides, the CDR3 is TGTGCCAGCAACCAGGGAATGGATGGAAACACCATATATTTT. Protein product: CASNQGMDGNTIYF.

Comments on this clone: Additional DNA sequences in this sample encode the identical CDR3. The CDR3 nucleotides are TGCGCCAGCAGCTTGGTAGGCGGCTCCTACGAGCAGTACTTC. This codes for CASSLVGGSYEQYF. V and J are TRBV5-1 and TRBJ2-7; D unresolved. This CDR3 region has 14 residues. Trimming cost V 0 bases and J 0 bases, with 7 bases left between them. Germline V lookup: CDR1 SGHRS, CDR2 YFSETQ. Drawing the rest from reference TRBV5-1 and TRBJ2-7, the complete variable domain is KAGVTQTPRYLIKTRGQQVTLSCSPISGHRSVSWYQQTPGQGLQFLFEYFSETQRNKGNFPGRFSGRQFSNSRSEMNVSTLELGDSALYLCASSLVGGSYEQYFGPGTRLTVT.

The chain has TRBV15 and TRBJ1-3; possibly TRBD1 for D (5 bases). The V gene lost 0 bases and the J gene lost 0 bases, with 18 bases spanning the gap. Germline assignment: CDR1 LNHNV and CDR2 YYDKDF (reference sequence). CDR3 length: 19 residues. CDR3 coding DNA: TGTGCCACCAGCAGAGATCACTACGGGGGTCCAAACTCTGGAAACACCATATATTTT. Encoded protein: CATSRDHYGGPNSGNTIYF.

The chain employs TRBV7-9 and TRBJ1-1; no definite D call. Looked up from germline, CDR1 is SEHNR and CDR2 is FQNEAQ (reference sequence). This CDR3 contains 14 residues. V lost 5 bases and J lost 5, with 15 bases in between. The CDR3 DNA reads TGTGCCAGCAGCCCCTCCAGCAGAGGGACTGAAGCTTTCTTT. This encodes CASSPSSRGTEAFF.

The gene calls are TRBV19 and TRBJ2-5; 10 nucleotides agree with TRBD1. The CDR3 contains 13 residues. The germline gives CDR1 LNHDA, CDR2 SQIVND (reference sequence). V shed 5 bases, J shed 7 bases, and the junction held 4 bases outside the gene matches. The CDR3 bases are TGTGCCAGTAGTCGGACAGGGGGAGGGACCCAGTACTTC. This gives the protein CASSRTGGGTQYF.